This passage covers 11 T cell receptor beta chains from one sample sequenced in a study of T cells in Graves' hyperthyroidism and ophthalmopathy. TCR beta CDR3 sequences were amplified from RNA transcripts. The HTBI primer set drove a first-round RT-PCR of the TCR CDR3. TCRdb reprocessed the multiplex PCR reads with MiXCR, giving one entry per CDR3 protein. The top ten clones hold 3.8% of a sample with some 620,000 distinct CDR3 sequences, 15% to 20% of them seen once. The sequenced sample was blood. The source is a woman between 25 and 40 years old with Graves' hyperthyroidism.

V usage is TRBV30 and J usage is TRBJ2-4; D may be TRBD1 or TRBD2 (5 bases each). The CDR3 runs 14 residues. Per the germline V gene, CDR1 is GTSNPN and CDR2 is SVGIG (reference sequence). V shed 5 bases and J shed 0 bases, with 11 bases lying between them. The CDR3 nucleotides are TGTGCCTGGGGAGGACAATTAGCCAAAAACATTCAGTACTTC. This translates into CAWGGQLAKNIQYF.

This clonotype was observed a few times. This rearrangement joins TRBV19 to TRBJ1-1, with D perhaps TRBD1 (5 bases). V lost 4 bases to trimming and J lost 5 bases, with 11 bases between them. CDR3 length equals 13 residues. Looked up from germline, CDR1 is LNHDA and CDR2 is SQIVND (reference sequence). The CDR3 loop reads CASSKQEGTEAFF. CDR3 coding DNA: TGTGCCAGTAGTAAACAGGAGGGGACTGAAGCTTTCTTT.

This clonotype was seen ten or more times. The chain carries TRBV28 and TRBJ1-6, with TRBD1 as a possible D gene (5 bases). This CDR3 contains 14 residues. The germline V gene encodes CDR1 MDHEN and CDR2 SYDVKM. Trimming left V 4 bases short and J 11 bases short, with 15 bases between. This chain's CDR3 is CASSSGPAGPPLHF. The CDR3 nucleotides are TGTGCCAGCAGTTCCGGACCCGCGGGACCACCCCTCCACTTT.

The J gene is TRBJ2-1, the V gene TRBV3-1; D possibly corresponds to TRBD2 (5 bases). The germline V gene encodes CDR1 LGHDT and CDR2 YNNKEL (reference sequence). The CDR3 runs 16 residues. V was cut by 0 bases and J by 4 bases, with 13 bases left in between. The CDR3 reads CASSQDSGGPYNEQFF. The CDR3, as DNA: TGTGCCAGCAGCCAAGATTCAGGAGGACCTTACAATGAGCAGTTCTTC.

This clonotype was observed at least ten times. The chain uses TRBV2 and TRBJ1-2; D is perhaps TRBD1 (5 bases). V dropped 6 bases and J dropped 2 bases, with 13 bases sitting between them. Germline assignment: CDR1 SNHLY and CDR2 FYNNEI. The CDR3 length is 14 residues. DNA for the CDR3: TGTGCCAGCAGGACAGAAAATGGGAACTATGGCTACACCTTC. Protein product: CASRTENGNYGYTF.

In this sample, this clonotype turned up many times. The chain couples TRBV6-1 to TRBJ1-6; D unresolved. Deletions cut 3 bases from V and 9 bases from J, with 9 bases between. Per germline, CDR1 MNHNS and CDR2 SASEGT. The CDR3 loop spans 13 amino acids. DNA of the CDR3: TGTGCCAGCAGTGAGGTGGCGAGTTCACCCCTCCACTTT. It translates to CASSEVASSPLHF.

This clonotype was observed many times. The V gene is TRBV2, the J gene TRBJ2-7, with a possible D match to TRBD1 (6 bases). Germline CDR1 reads SNHLY; CDR2 reads FYNNEI. The CDR3 has 14 amino acids. Deletions cut 7 bases from V and 4 bases from J, with 17 bases between. The CDR3 DNA reads TGTGCCAGCACTTATCAGACAGGCCCTTACGAGCAGTACTTC. Residues: CASTYQTGPYEQYF.

The sample holds many counts of this clonotype. The J gene is TRBJ2-2, the V gene TRBV6-1; D uncertain. Trimming stripped 6 bases from V and 5 bases from J, with 7 bases between. The CDR3 has 12 residues. CDR1 is MNHNS and CDR2 is SASEGT in the germline V gene. CDR3 nucleotides: TGTGCCAGCAGGAAGGAAACCGGGGAGCTGTTTTTT. This encodes CASRKETGELFF.

This clonotype occurred a few times. The J gene is TRBJ2-1, the V gene TRBV18; 8 nucleotides agree with TRBD2. The CDR3 totals 15 residues. J lost 1 base, V lost 8 bases, and 7 bases had no gene match. The germline CDR1 and CDR2 sequences are KGHSH and LQKENI. CDR3 sequence: CASHREGSSYNEQFF. CDR3 in DNA: TGTGCCAGCCATCGGGAGGGGAGTTCCTACAATGAGCAGTTCTTC.

The genes are TRBV5-1 and TRBJ2-5; a weak D match, TRBD1 (6 bases). Looked up from germline, CDR1 is SGHRS and CDR2 is YFSETQ. Trimming took 0 bases from V and 5 from J, leaving 11 bases between them. This CDR3 contains 14 residues. CDR3 sequence reads: CASSLGRGMETQYF. CDR3 DNA sequence: TGCGCCAGCAGCTTGGGCAGGGGAATGGAGACCCAGTACTTC. Full variable domain (outside the CDR3, taken from reference TRBV5-1 and TRBJ2-5): KAGVTQTPRYLIKTRGQQVTLSCSPISGHRSVSWYQQTPGQGLQFLFEYFSETQRNKGNFPGRFSGRQFSNSRSEMNVSTLELGDSALYLCASSLGRGMETQYFGPGTRLLVL.

The chain couples TRBV9 to TRBJ2-1; no clear D gene. Trimming pared 0 bases from V and 10 bases from J, leaving 8 bases between. CDR3 length equals 12 residues. CDR1 is SGDLS, CDR2 YYNGEE, per germline. DNA of the CDR3: TGTGCCAGCAGCGTAGGGTCTCTAGAGCAGTTCTTC. Translating it yields CASSVGSLEQFF.